This TCR beta chain was captured by sequencing in a study of Ad26.COV2.S vaccination and SARS-CoV-2 variants. The overall study: In the study, Ad26.COV2.S was injected intramuscularly once, or twice 56 days apart. Study-level findings and limits: Post-vaccination spike-specific CD8+ and CD4+ T cell responses reportedly had substantial breadth.

Germline CDR1 reads KGHSH; CDR2 reads LQKENI. V dropped 3 bases and J dropped 0; count of bases not matched to a gene: 8. CDR3 size: 17 residues. Details on this clone: The antigen remains undetermined.

Treatment specified: some 20 received Ad26.COV2.S at low or high dose, single or two shots; several received placebo; per-sample allocation not given. Day 63 after the first injection of vaccine or placebo was the sampling time. Sequenced by immunoSEQ multiplex PCR; TCRdb stores in-frame clones only, minus some. The top ten clones hold 5% of a sample with roughly 300,000 clones, 85% to 90% of them seen once. Here the sequenced sample was peripheral blood, taken in a trial of Ad26.COV2.S vaccine versus placebo. This rearrangement joins TRBV18 to TRBJ2-1; 7 nucleotides line up with TRBD1. The receptor was isolated from a person aged 18-60 years who received the Ad26.COV2.S COVID-19 vaccine or a placebo. The CDR3 loop is CASSPGQASGSYNEQFF. The CDR3 coding sequence is TGTGCCAGCTCACCCGGACAGGCCAGTGGCTCCTACAATGAGCAGTTCTTC.